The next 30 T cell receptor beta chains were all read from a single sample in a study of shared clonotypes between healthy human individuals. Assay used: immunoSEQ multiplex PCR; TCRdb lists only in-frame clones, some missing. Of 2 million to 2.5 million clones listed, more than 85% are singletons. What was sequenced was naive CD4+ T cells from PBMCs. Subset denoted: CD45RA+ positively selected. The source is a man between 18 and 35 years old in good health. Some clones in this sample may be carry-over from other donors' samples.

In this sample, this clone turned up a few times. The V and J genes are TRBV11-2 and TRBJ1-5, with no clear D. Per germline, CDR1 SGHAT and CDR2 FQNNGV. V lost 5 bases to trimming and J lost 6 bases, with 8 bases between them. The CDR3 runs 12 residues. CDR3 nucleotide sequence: TGTGCCAGCAGCGATCGGGGTCAGCCCCAGCATTTT. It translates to CASSDRGQPQHF.

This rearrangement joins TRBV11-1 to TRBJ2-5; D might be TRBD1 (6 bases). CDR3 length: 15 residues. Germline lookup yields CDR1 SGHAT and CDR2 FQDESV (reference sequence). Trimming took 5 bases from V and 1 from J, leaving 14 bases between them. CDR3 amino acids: CASSIRGIRQETQYF. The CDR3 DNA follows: TGTGCCAGCAGCATCAGGGGTATTCGCCAAGAGACCCAGTACTTC.

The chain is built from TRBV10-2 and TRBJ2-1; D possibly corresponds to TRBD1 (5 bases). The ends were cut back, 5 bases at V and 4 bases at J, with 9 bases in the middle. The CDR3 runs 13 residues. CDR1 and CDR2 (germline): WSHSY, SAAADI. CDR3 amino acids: CASSSQGYNEQFF. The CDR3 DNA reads TGCGCCAGCAGTAGTCAGGGTTACAATGAGCAGTTCTTC.

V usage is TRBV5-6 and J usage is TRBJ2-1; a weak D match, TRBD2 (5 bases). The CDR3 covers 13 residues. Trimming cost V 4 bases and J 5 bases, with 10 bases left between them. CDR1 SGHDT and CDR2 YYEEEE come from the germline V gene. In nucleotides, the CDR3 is TGTGCCAGCAGCCCCAGGCGGGACAATGAGCAGTTCTTC. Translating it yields CASSPRRDNEQFF. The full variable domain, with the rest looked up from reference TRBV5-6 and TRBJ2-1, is DAGVTQSPTHLIKTRGQQVTLRCSPKSGHDTVSWYQQALGQGPQFIFQYYEEEERQRGNFPDRFSGHQFPNYSSELNVNALLLGDSALYLCASSPRRDNEQFFGPGTRLTVL.

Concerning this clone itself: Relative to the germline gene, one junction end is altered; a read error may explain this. CDR3: CASSLSGQGEAQYF. CDR3 DNA: TGTGCCAGCAGCTTATCGGGACAGGGAGAGGCCCAGTACTTC. V is TRBV7-7 and J is TRBJ2-5, with 9 bases fitting TRBD1. The CDR3 sequence is 14 residues long. Germline-derived CDR1 and CDR2 are SSHAT and FNYEAQ (reference sequence).

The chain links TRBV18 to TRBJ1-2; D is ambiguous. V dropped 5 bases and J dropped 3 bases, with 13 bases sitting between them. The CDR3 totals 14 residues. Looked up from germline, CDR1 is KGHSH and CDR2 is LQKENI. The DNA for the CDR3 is TGTGCCAGCTCAATGACGGATTTTGACTATGGCTACACCTTC. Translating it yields CASSMTDFDYGYTF.

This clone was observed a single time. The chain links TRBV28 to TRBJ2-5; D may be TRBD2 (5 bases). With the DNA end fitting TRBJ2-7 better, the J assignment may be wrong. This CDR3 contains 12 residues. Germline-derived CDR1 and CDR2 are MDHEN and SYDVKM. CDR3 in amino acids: CASRLPGYEQYF. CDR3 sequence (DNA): TGTGCCAGCAGGCTGCCGGGGTACGAGCAGTACTTC.

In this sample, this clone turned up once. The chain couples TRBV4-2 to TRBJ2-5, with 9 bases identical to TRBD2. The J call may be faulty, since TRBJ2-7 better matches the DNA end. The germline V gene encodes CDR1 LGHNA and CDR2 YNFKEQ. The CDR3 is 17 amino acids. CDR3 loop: CASSQVLAGGDAYEQYF. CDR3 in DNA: TGTGCCAGCAGCCAAGTTCTGGCGGGAGGGGATGCCTACGAGCAGTACTTC.

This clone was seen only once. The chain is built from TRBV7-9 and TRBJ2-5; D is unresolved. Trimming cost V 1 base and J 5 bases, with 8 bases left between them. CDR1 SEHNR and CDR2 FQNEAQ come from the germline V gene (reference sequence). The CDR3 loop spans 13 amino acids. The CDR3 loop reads CASSLESGETQYF. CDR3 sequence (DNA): TGTGCCAGCAGCTTAGAGTCCGGGGAGACCCAGTACTTC.

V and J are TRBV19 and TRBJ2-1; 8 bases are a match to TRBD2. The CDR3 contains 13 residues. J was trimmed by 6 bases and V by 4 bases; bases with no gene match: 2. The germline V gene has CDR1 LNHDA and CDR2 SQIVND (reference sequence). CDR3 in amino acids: CASSTGLGNEQFF. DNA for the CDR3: TGTGCCAGTAGTACGGGACTAGGCAATGAGCAGTTCTTC.

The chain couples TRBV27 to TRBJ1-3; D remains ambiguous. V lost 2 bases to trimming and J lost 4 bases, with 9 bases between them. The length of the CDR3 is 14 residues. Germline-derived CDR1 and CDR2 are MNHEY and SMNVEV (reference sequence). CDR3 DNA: TGTGCCAGCAGTTTAGGACCCTCGGGAAACACCATATATTTT. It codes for CASSLGPSGNTIYF.

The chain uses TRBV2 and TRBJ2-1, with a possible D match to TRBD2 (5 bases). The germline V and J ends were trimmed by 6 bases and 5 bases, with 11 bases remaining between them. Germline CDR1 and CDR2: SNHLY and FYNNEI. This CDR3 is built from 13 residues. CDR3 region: CASSGNTDNEQFF. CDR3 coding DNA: TGTGCCAGCAGCGGGAACACGGACAATGAGCAGTTCTTC. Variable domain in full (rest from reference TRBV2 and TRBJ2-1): EPEVTQTPSHQVTQMGQEVILRCVPISNHLYFYWYRQILGQKVEFLVSFYNNEISEKSEIFDDQFSVERPDGSNFTLKIRSTKLEDSAMYFCASSGNTDNEQFFGPGTRLTVL.

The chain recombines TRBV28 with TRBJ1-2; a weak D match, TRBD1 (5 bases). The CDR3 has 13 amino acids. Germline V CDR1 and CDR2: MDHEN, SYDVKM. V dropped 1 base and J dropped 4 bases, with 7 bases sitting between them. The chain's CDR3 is CASSLSGTYGYTF. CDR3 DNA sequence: TGTGCCAGCAGTTTATCAGGGACCTATGGCTACACCTTC.

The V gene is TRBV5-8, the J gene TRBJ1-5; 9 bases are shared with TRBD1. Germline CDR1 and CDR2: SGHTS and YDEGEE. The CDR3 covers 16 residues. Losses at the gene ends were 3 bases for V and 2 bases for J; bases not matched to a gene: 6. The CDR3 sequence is CASSWRTGVGNQPQHF. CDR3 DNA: TGTGCCAGCAGCTGGCGGACAGGGGTCGGCAATCAGCCCCAGCATTTT.

Written as DNA, the CDR3 is TGTGCCAGCAGTGTAGTAGCGGGAGGGAAAGAGACCCAGTACTTC. Its protein is CASSVVAGGKETQYF. The rearrangement uses TRBV28 and TRBJ2-5; TRBD2 aligns across 11 bases. J lost 3 bases, V lost 5 bases, and 5 bases had no gene match. The CDR3 loop spans 15 amino acids. The germline gives CDR1 MDHEN, CDR2 SYDVKM.

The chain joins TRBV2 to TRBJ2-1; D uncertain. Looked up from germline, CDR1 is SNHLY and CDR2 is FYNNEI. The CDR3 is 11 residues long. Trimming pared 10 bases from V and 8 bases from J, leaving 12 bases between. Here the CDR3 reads CATRERDEQFF. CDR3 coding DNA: TGTGCCACAAGGGAAAGGGATGAGCAGTTCTTC.

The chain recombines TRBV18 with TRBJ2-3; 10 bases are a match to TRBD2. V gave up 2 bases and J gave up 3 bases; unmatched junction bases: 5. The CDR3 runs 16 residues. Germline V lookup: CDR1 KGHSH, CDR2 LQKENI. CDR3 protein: CASSPGAGGVTDTQYF. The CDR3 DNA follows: TGTGCCAGCTCACCAGGAGCGGGAGGGGTGACAGATACGCAGTATTTT.

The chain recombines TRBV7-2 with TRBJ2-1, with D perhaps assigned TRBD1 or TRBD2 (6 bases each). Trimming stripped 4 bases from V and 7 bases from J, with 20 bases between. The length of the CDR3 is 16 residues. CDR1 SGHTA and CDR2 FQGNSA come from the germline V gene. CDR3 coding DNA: TGTGCCAGCAGCTCCCGGGGGCTACCGAGTGGGAATGAGCAGTTCTTC. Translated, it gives CASSSRGLPSGNEQFF.

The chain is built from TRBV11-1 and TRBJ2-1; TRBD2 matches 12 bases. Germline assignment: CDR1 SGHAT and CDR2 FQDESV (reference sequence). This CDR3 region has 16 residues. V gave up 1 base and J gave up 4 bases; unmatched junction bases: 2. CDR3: CASSLGLAGAYNEQFF. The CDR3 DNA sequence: TGTGCCAGCAGCTTAGGACTAGCGGGAGCGTACAATGAGCAGTTCTTC.

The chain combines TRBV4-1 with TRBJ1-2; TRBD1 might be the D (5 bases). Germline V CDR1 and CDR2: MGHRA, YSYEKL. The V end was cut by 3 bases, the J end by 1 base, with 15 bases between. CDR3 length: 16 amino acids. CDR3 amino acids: CASSHPEDRFNYGYTF. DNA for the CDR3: TGCGCCAGCAGCCACCCAGAAGACAGATTTAACTATGGCTACACCTTC.

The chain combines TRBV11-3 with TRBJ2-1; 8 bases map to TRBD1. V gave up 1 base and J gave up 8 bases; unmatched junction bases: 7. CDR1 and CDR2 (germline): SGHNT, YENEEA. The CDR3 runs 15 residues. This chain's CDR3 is CASSLAGGALYEQFF. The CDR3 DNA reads TGTGCCAGCAGCTTAGCAGGGGGCGCGCTCTATGAGCAGTTCTTC.

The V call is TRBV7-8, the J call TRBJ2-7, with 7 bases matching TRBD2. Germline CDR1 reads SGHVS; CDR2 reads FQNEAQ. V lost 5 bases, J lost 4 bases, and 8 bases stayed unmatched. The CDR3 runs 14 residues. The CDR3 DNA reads TGTGCCAGCAGCCCTCAGACTAGCAGGTACGAGCAGTACTTC. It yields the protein CASSPQTSRYEQYF.

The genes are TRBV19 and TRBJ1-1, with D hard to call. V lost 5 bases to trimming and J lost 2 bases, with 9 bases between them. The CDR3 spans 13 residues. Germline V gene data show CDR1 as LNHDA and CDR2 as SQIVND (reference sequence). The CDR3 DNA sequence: TGTGCCAGTAGTCAGACTCCAAACACTGAAGCTTTCTTT. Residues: CASSQTPNTEAFF.

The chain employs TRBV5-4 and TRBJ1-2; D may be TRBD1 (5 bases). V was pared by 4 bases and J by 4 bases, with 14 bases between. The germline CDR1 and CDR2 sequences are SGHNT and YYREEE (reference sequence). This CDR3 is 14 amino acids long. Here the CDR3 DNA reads TGTGCCAGCAGCCTCTATTCCGACAGCTATGGCTACACCTTC. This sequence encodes CASSLYSDSYGYTF.

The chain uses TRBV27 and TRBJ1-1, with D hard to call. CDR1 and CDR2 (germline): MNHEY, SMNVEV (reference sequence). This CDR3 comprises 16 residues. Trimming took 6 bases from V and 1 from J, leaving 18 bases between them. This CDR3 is CASRSNPTVENTEAFF. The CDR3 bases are TGTGCCAGCAGGAGCAATCCGACGGTAGAGAACACTGAAGCTTTCTTT.

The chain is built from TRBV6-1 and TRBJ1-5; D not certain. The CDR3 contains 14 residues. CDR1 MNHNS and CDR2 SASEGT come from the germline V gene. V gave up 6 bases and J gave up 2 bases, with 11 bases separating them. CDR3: CASSEVGRNQPQHF. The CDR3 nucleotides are TGTGCCAGCAGCGAGGTGGGTCGCAATCAGCCCCAGCATTTT.

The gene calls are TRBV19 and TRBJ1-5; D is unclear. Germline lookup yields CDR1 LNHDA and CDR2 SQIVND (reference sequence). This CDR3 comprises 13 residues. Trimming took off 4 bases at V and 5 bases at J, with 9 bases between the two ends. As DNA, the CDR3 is TGTGCCAGTAGTACCGCACCCCATCAGCCCCAGCATTTT. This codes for CASSTAPHQPQHF.

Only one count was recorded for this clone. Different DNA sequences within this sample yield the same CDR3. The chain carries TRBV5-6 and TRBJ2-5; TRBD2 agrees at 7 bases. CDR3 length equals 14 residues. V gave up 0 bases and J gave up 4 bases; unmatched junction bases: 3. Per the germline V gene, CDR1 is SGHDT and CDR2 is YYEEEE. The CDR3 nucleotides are TGTGCCAGCAGCTTGGAACTAGCGCGAGAGACCCAGTACTTC. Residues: CASSLELARETQYF.

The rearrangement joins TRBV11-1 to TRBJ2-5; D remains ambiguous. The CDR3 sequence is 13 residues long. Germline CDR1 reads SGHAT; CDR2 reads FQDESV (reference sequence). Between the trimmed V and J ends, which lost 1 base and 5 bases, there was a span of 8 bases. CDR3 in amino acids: CASSLGLWETQYF. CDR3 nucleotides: TGTGCCAGCAGCTTAGGGTTGTGGGAGACCCAGTACTTC.

This CDR3 is CSVASRANTEAFF. The CDR3 DNA sequence: TGCAGCGTTGCTTCCCGGGCGAACACTGAAGCTTTCTTT. The chain employs TRBV29-1 and TRBJ1-1; D is undetermined. V lost 4 bases and J lost 1, with 10 bases in between. This CDR3 has 13 residues. CDR1 and CDR2 from the germline V gene are SQVTM and ANQGSEA.